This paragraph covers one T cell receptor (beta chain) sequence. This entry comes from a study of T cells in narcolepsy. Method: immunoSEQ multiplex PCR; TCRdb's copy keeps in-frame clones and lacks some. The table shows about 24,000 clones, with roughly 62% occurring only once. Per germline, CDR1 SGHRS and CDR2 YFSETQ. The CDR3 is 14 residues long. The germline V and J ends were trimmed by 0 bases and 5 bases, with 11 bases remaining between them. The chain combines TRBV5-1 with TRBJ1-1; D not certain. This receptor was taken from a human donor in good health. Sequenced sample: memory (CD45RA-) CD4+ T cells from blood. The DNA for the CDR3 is TGCGCCAGCAGCTTGGGGTCAGGCGGGACTGAAGCTTTCTTT. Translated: CASSLGSGGTEAFF.